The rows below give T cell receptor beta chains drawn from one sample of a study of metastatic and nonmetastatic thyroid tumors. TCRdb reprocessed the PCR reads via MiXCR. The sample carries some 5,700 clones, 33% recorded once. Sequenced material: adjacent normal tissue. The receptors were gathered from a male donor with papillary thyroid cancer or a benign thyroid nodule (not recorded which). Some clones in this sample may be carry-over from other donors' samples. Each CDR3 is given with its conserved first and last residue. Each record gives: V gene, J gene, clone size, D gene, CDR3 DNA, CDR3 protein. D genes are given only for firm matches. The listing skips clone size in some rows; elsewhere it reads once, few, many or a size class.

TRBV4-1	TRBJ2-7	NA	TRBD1	TGCGCCAGCAGCACTGGACAGGGAGACGAGCAGTACTTC	CASSTGQGDEQYF
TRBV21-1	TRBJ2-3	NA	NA	TGTGCCAGCAGCATCGGACTAGCGGGTTTAATGGGAGCGGATACGCAGTATTTT	CASSIGLAGLMGADTQYF
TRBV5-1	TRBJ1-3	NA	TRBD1	TGCGCCAGCAGCCCCCGGGACAGGGGAGACTCTGGAAACACCATATATTTT	CASSPRDRGDSGNTIYF
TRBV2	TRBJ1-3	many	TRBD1	TGTGCCAGAAATACAGGGGACTCTGGAAACACCATATATTTT	CARNTGDSGNTIYF
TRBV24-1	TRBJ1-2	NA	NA	TGTGCCACCTTCGACGTTGGCTATGGCTACACCTTC	CATFDVGYGYTF
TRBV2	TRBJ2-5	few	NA	TGTGCCAGGGGGGAATACGGGACCCAGTACTTC	CARGEYGTQYF
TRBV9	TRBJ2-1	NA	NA	TGTGCCAGCAGCCCCGGTGGGTCCTACAATGAGCAGTTCTTC	CASSPGGSYNEQFF
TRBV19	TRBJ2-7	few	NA	TGTGCCAGTAGAACGAGCAGCTCCTACGCGCAGTACTTC	CASRTSSSYAQYF
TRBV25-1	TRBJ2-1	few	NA	TGTGCCAGCACGTTAGACAGGCAGCAGTTCTTC	CASTLDRQQFF
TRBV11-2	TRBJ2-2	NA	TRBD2	TGTGCCAGCAGCTTGGGGGGGAACGCGAACACCGGGGAGCTGTTTTTT	CASSLGGNANTGELFF
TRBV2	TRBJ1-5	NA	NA	TGTGCCAGCAGTTGGGCGGGGATGGGCAATCAGCCCCAGCATTTT	CASSWAGMGNQPQHF
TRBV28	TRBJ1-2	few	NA	TGTGCCAGCAGTTCGAAGGGGGGGAGGTTTTATGGCTACACCTTC	CASSSKGGRFYGYTF
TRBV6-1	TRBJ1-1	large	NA	TGTGCCAGCAGTGAAGTAGGTCGGCTGAGTGCTTTCTTT	CASSEVGRLSAFF
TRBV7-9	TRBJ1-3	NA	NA	TGTGCCAGCAGCACTGGACAAACTGGAAACACCATATATTTT	CASSTGQTGNTIYF
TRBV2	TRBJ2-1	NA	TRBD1	TGTGCCAGCGGCCTTAGGACAGGGAGGAATGAGCAGTTCTTC	CASGLRTGRNEQFF
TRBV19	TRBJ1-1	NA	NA	TGTGCCAGTAGGGACAGCCGGGGTACTGAAGCTTTCTTT	CASRDSRGTEAFF
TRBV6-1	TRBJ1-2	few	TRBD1	TGTGCCAGCAGTGAGGACAGGGGGCGGTTGTGGGGCTACACCTTC	CASSEDRGRLWGYTF
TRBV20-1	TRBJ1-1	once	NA	TGCAGTGCTAGACCGGGGCAAAGAGCTTTCTTT	CSARPGQRAFF
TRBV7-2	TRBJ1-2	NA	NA	TGTGCCAGCAGCTTAGTAAACAGGGATTTCGATGGCTACACCTTC	CASSLVNRDFDGYTF
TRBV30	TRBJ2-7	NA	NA	TGTGCCTGGAGCCCCCGGACAGAGTTGACGGGCGAGCAGTACTTC	CAWSPRTELTGEQYF
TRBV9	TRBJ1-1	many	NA	TGTGCCAGCAGCGTAGGAGGAGTTAGGACTGAAGCTTTCTTT	CASSVGGVRTEAFF
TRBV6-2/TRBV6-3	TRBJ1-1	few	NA	TGTGCCAGCAGTGTAACAGTGAACACTGAAGCTTTCTTT	CASSVTVNTEAFF